The sample holds many counts of the clone carrying this T cell receptor beta chain. The record originates from a study of regulatory T cells in long-lasting Graves disease. For TCR beta, libraries came from iRepertoire HTBI primers and Arm-PCR of CDR3 regions. Via MiXCR, TCRdb re-called the multiplex PCR reads, giving one row per CDR3 protein. The data contain over 500,000 distinct CDR3 sequences, around 17% of them singletons. Sample time point: newly diagnosed GD, antithyroid drugs for less than 3 months. The TCR library was made from RNA that had been extracted from PBMCs in TRIzol. V lost 4 bases, J lost 12 bases, and 11 bases stayed unmatched. The germline V gene encodes CDR1 SNHLY and CDR2 FYNNEI. There are 14 residues in the CDR3. These same data were also listed under a study on T cells in Graves' hyperthyroidism and ophthalmopathy.

The TCR comes from a woman between 25 and 40 years old with Graves disease. This chain connects TRBV2 to TRBJ2-1, with 8 bases aligning to TRBD1. The sequenced sample was peripheral blood mononuclear cells (PBMCs), obtained at new diagnosis, from a patient treated with antithyroid drugs. CDR3 DNA sequence: TGTGCCAGCAGTGCAGAGGGACAGGCCGGGCGGCAGTTCTTC. Protein: CASSAEGQAGRQFF.